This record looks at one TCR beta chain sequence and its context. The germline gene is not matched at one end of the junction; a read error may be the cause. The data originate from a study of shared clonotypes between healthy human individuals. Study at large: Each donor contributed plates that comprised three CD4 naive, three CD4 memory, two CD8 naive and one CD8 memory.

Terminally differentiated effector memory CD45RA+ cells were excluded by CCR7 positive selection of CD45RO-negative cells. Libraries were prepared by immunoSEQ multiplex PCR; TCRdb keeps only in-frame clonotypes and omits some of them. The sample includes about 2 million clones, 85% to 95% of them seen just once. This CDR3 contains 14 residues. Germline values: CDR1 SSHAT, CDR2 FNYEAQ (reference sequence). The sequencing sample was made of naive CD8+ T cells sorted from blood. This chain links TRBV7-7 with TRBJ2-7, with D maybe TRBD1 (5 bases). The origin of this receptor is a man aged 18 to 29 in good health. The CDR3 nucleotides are TGTGCTAGCAGCTTAACAGGAAAGGACGGCGAGCAGTACTTC. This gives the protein CASSLTGKDGEQYF.